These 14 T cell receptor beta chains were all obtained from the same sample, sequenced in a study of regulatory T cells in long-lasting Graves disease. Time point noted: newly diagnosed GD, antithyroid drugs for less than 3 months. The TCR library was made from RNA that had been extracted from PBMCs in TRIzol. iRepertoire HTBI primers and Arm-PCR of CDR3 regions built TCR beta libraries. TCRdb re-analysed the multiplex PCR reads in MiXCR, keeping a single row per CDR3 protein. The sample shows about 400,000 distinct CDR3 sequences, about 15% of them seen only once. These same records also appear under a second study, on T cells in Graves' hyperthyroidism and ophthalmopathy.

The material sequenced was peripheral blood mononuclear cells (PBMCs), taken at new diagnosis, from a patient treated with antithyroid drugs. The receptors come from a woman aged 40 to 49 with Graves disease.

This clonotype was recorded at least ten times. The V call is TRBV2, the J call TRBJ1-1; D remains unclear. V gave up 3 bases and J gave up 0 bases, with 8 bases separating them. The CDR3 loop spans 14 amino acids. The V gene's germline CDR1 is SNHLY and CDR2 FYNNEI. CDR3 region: CASSDRSVNTEAFF. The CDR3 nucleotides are TGTGCCAGCAGTGATCGTAGTGTGAACACTGAAGCTTTCTTT.

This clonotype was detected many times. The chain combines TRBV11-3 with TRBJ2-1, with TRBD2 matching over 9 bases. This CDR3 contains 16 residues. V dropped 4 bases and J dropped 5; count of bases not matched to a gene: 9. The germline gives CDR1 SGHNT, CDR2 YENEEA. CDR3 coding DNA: TGTGCCAGCAGCTCCCTGACTAGCGGAGGGAACAATGAGCAGTTCTTC. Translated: CASSSLTSGGNNEQFF.

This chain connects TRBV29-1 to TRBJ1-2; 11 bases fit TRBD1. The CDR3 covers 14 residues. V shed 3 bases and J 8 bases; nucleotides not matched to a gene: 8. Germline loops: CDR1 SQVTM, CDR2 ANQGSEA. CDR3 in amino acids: CSVDLRDRGKGYTF. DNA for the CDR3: TGCAGCGTTGACCTCCGGGACAGGGGGAAAGGCTACACCTTC. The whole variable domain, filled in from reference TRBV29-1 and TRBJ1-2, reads SAVISQKPSRDICQRGTSLTIQCQVDSQVTMMFWYRQQPGQSLTLIATANQGSEATYESGFVIDKFPISRPNLTFSTLTVSNMSPEDSSIYLCSVDLRDRGKGYTFGSGTRLTVV.

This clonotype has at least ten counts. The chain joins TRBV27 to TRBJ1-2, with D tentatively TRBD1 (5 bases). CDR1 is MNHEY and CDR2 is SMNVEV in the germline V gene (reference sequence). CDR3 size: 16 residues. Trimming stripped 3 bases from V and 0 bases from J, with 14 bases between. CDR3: CASSFQGSPPNYGYTF. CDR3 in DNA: TGTGCCAGCAGTTTCCAGGGCTCACCCCCTAACTATGGCTACACCTTC.

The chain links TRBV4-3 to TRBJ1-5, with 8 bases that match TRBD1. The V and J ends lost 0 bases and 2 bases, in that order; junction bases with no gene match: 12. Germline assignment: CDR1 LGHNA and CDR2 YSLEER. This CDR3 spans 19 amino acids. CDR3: CASSQDFAYRGEGNQPQHF. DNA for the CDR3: TGCGCCAGCAGCCAAGATTTCGCCTACAGGGGGGAGGGCAATCAGCCCCAGCATTTT.

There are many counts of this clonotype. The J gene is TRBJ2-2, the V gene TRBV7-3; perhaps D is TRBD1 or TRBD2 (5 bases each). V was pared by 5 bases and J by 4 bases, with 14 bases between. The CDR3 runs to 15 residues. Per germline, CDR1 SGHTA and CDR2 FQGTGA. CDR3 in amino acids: CASSPWPGPTGELFF. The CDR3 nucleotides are TGTGCCAGCAGCCCTTGGCCGGGGCCCACCGGGGAGCTGTTTTTT.

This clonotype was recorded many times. The CDR3 DNA sequence: TGCGCCAGCAGCTCTACAGCAGCAAATGAAAAACTGTTTTTT. Translation: CASSSTAANEKLFF. V usage is TRBV5-1 and J usage is TRBJ1-4; no definite D call. The CDR3 covers 14 residues. Per the germline V gene, CDR1 is SGHRS and CDR2 is YFSETQ. With 3 bases removed from V and 5 bases from J, the gap between germline ends came to 11 bases.

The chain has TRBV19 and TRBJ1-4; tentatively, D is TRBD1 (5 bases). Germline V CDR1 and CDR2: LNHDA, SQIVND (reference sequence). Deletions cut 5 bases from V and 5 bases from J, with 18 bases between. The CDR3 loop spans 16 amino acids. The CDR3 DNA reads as TGTGCCAGTAGTGGAGGGGTTTATAGGGTAAATGAAAAACTGTTTTTT. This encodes CASSGGVYRVNEKLFF.

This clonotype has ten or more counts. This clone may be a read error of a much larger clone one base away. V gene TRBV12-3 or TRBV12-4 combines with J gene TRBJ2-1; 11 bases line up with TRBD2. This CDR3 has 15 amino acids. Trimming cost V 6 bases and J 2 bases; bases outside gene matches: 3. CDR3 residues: CASSRGLAAYNEQFF. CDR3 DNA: TGTGCCAGCAGCCGGGGACTAGCGGCCTACAATGAGCAGTTCTTC.

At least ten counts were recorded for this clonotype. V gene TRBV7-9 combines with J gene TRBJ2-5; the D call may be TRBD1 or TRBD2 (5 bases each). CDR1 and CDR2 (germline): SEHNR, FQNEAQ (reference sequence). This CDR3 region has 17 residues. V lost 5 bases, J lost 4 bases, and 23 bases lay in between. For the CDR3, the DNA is TGTGCCAGCAGCGTACGAGGACCGGGGCCTCAAGGAGAGACCCAGTACTTC. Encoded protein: CASSVRGPGPQGETQYF.

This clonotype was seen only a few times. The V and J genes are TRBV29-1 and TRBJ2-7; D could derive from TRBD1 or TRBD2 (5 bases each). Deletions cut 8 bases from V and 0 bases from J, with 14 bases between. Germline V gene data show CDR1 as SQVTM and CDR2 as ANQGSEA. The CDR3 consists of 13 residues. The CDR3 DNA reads TGCAGCTTTTGGGACGGTAGCTCCTACGAGCAGTACTTC. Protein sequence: CSFWDGSSYEQYF.

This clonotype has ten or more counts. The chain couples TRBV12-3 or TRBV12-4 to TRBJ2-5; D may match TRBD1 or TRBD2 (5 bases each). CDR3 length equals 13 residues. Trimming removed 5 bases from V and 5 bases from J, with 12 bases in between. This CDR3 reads CASSHGALETQYF. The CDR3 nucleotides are TGTGCCAGCAGTCACGGGGCTTTGGAGACCCAGTACTTC.

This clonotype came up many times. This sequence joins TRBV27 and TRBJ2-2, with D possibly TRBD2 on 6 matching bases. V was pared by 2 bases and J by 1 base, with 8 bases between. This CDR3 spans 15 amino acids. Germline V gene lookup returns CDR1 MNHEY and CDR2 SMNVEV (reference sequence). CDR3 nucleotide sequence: TGTGCCAGCAGTTTAAACGGGAGGAACACCGGGGAGCTGTTTTTT. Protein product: CASSLNGRNTGELFF.

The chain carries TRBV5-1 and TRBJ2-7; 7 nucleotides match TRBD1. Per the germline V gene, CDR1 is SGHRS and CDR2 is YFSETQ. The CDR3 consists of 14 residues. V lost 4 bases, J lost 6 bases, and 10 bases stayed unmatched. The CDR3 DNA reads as TGCGCCAGCAGCATGAGACAGGGATCTGGCGAGCAGTACTTC. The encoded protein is CASSMRQGSGEQYF.